A selection of T cell receptor beta chains follows, all from one sample in a study of T-cell reconstitution after alpha-beta-depleted transplantation in children. MiXCR, applied by TCRdb to the PCR reads, yields one record per CDR3 protein. The sample lists about 250,000 distinct CDR3 sequences; 20% to 30% were seen once. Sample: PBMCs, mostly from graft donor cells, taken 360 days after TCRalphabeta/CD19-depleted stem cell transplant. The receptors shown here come from a female patient under 10 years old who had a stem cell transplant for congenital amegakaryocytic thrombocytopenia, so the T cells may come from the graft donor. Each CDR3 is given with its conserved first and last residue. Fields, in order: CDR3 DNA, CDR3 protein, CDR3 length, J gene, D gene, clone size, V gene. D genes are given only for firm matches. Size values are once, few and many counts, or a class for expanded clones, and some rows have none.

cdr3_nt: TGTGCCAGCAGTCCGAACCTAGCGGGGGGGCCGGGTGAGCAGTTCTTC
cdr3_aa: CASSPNLAGGPGEQFF
cdr3_length: 16
j_call: TRBJ2-1
d_call: TRBD2
clone_size: NA
v_call: TRBV12-3/TRBV12-4

cdr3_nt: TGTGCCAGCAGCTTAGTCGGACTACTCAGCTCCTACAATGAGCAGTTCTTC
cdr3_aa: CASSLVGLLSSYNEQFF
cdr3_length: 17
j_call: TRBJ2-1
d_call: NA
clone_size: NA
v_call: TRBV7-2

cdr3_nt: TGTGCCAGCAGTCCTCAGGGCCTTGGAAACACCATATATTTT
cdr3_aa: CASSPQGLGNTIYF
cdr3_length: 14
j_call: TRBJ1-3
d_call: NA
clone_size: NA
v_call: TRBV12-3/TRBV12-4

cdr3_nt: TGTGCCAGCACCATCTCGGAGGACCAAGAGACCCAGTACTTC
cdr3_aa: CASTISEDQETQYF
cdr3_length: 14
j_call: TRBJ2-5
d_call: NA
clone_size: few
v_call: TRBV12-3/TRBV12-4

cdr3_nt: TGTGCCAGCAACTGGGCAGAAGAGACCCAGTACTTC
cdr3_aa: CASNWAEETQYF
cdr3_length: 12
j_call: TRBJ2-5
d_call: NA
clone_size: many
v_call: TRBV25-1

cdr3_nt: TGTGCCAGCATGATAAGACAGCACACAGATACGCAGTATTTT
cdr3_aa: CASMIRQHTDTQYF
cdr3_length: 14
j_call: TRBJ2-3
d_call: NA
clone_size: few
v_call: TRBV2

cdr3_nt: TGTGCCAGCATCCGATCGGGACTAGCGGATACAGATACGCAGTATTTT
cdr3_aa: CASIRSGLADTDTQYF
cdr3_length: 16
j_call: TRBJ2-3
d_call: TRBD2
clone_size: NA
v_call: TRBV7-2

cdr3_nt: TGTGCCAGCAGTTTACGGTGGACACTGGGCGGAGGCACAGATACGCAGTATTTT
cdr3_aa: CASSLRWTLGGGTDTQYF
cdr3_length: 18
j_call: TRBJ2-3
d_call: NA
clone_size: NA
v_call: TRBV12-3/TRBV12-4

cdr3_nt: TGTGCCAGCAGCCAAGTTTCGGGAGGCTACACCTTC
cdr3_aa: CASSQVSGGYTF
cdr3_length: 12
j_call: TRBJ1-2
d_call: NA
clone_size: few
v_call: TRBV14

cdr3_nt: TGCAGTGCTAGACCTGGAGGGCCGAAAGGACCCCTCCACTTT
cdr3_aa: CSARPGGPKGPLHF
cdr3_length: 14
j_call: TRBJ1-6
d_call: NA
clone_size: NA
v_call: TRBV20-1

cdr3_nt: TGTGCCAGCAGTGGAGCGGTAGGGAGCTCCTACAATGAGCAGTTCTTC
cdr3_aa: CASSGAVGSSYNEQFF
cdr3_length: 16
j_call: TRBJ2-1
d_call: NA
clone_size: few
v_call: TRBV12-3/TRBV12-4

cdr3_nt: TGTGCCAGCAGTTTCCGTACTGAAGCTTTCTTT
cdr3_aa: CASSFRTEAFF
cdr3_length: 11
j_call: TRBJ1-1
d_call: NA
clone_size: NA
v_call: TRBV28

cdr3_nt: TGCGCCAGCAGCCAGGGACGGCGGGGGATGAACACTGAAGCTTTCTTT
cdr3_aa: CASSQGRRGMNTEAFF
cdr3_length: 16
j_call: TRBJ1-1
d_call: NA
clone_size: few
v_call: TRBV5-1

cdr3_nt: TGTGCCAGCAGTTTTTTTGGTAGCCGCCCCTACGAGCAGTACTTC
cdr3_aa: CASSFFGSRPYEQYF
cdr3_length: 15
j_call: TRBJ2-7
d_call: NA
clone_size: few
v_call: TRBV28

cdr3_nt: TGCGCCAGCAGCGTAGGGTGGGGGAGAGAGGACACTGAAGCTTTCTTT
cdr3_aa: CASSVGWGREDTEAFF
cdr3_length: 16
j_call: TRBJ1-1
d_call: NA
clone_size: few
v_call: TRBV4-1

cdr3_nt: TGTGCCAGCAGCCACGACGGGATGTCCCTCGAGACCCAGTACTTC
cdr3_aa: CASSHDGMSLETQYF
cdr3_length: 15
j_call: TRBJ2-5
d_call: NA
clone_size: NA
v_call: TRBV3-1

cdr3_nt: TGTGCCAGCAGCTTATATATGAATGAGCAGTTCTTC
cdr3_aa: CASSLYMNEQFF
cdr3_length: 12
j_call: TRBJ2-1
d_call: NA
clone_size: NA
v_call: TRBV7-2

cdr3_nt: TGTGCCAGCAGCTTAACCGCCGGGACAGGGACCTACGAGCAGTACTTC
cdr3_aa: CASSLTAGTGTYEQYF
cdr3_length: 16
j_call: TRBJ2-7
d_call: TRBD1
clone_size: NA
v_call: TRBV11-2

cdr3_nt: TGTGCCAGCAGACTAGCGGGGGCAACCGGGGAGCTGTTTTTT
cdr3_aa: CASRLAGATGELFF
cdr3_length: 14
j_call: TRBJ2-2
d_call: TRBD2
clone_size: NA
v_call: TRBV6-2/TRBV6-3

cdr3_nt: TGCAGCGGCCTGACAGGGGTTGAGACCCAGTACTTC
cdr3_aa: CSGLTGVETQYF
cdr3_length: 12
j_call: TRBJ2-5
d_call: TRBD1
clone_size: NA
v_call: TRBV29-1

cdr3_nt: TGTGCCAGCAGCCACGACGCGACGGGGTTGGAGACCCAGTACTTC
cdr3_aa: CASSHDATGLETQYF
cdr3_length: 15
j_call: TRBJ2-5
d_call: NA
clone_size: NA
v_call: TRBV3-1

cdr3_nt: TGTGCCAGCAGTTCACGGACTAGCGGGCGCAATGAGCAGTTCTTC
cdr3_aa: CASSSRTSGRNEQFF
cdr3_length: 15
j_call: TRBJ2-1
d_call: TRBD2
clone_size: few
v_call: TRBV27

cdr3_nt: TGCAGTGGTACGACAGGGTGGAACACCGGGGAGCTGTTTTTT
cdr3_aa: CSGTTGWNTGELFF
cdr3_length: 14
j_call: TRBJ2-2
d_call: TRBD1
clone_size: few
v_call: TRBV20-1

cdr3_nt: TGCGCCAGCAGCCAAAAACAATCAGGGCCCGAAGCTTTCTTT
cdr3_aa: CASSQKQSGPEAFF
cdr3_length: 14
j_call: TRBJ1-1
d_call: NA
clone_size: once
v_call: TRBV4-1

cdr3_nt: TGTGCCAGCAGTTACCAGAGAACCTACAATGAGCAGTTCTTC
cdr3_aa: CASSYQRTYNEQFF
cdr3_length: 14
j_call: TRBJ2-1
d_call: NA
clone_size: few
v_call: TRBV6-5

cdr3_nt: TGTGCCAGCAGTTTATTCCCCCTAAAGCCAGGGGAGCAGTACTTC
cdr3_aa: CASSLFPLKPGEQYF
cdr3_length: 15
j_call: TRBJ2-7
d_call: NA
clone_size: NA
v_call: TRBV28

cdr3_nt: TGCAGTGCTAGAGCGGCTAGCCACGGGGAGCTGTTTTTT
cdr3_aa: CSARAASHGELFF
cdr3_length: 13
j_call: TRBJ2-2
d_call: NA
clone_size: many
v_call: TRBV20-1

cdr3_nt: TGTGCCAGTAGTACCCCGGGACGGATAAGCAATCAGCCCCAGCATTTT
cdr3_aa: CASSTPGRISNQPQHF
cdr3_length: 16
j_call: TRBJ1-5
d_call: NA
clone_size: NA
v_call: TRBV19

cdr3_nt: TGTGCCAGCAGCCGACAGGGGGCTCCCTATGCCTACACCTTC
cdr3_aa: CASSRQGAPYAYTF
cdr3_length: 14
j_call: TRBJ1-2
d_call: TRBD1
clone_size: NA
v_call: TRBV3-1

cdr3_nt: TGCGCCAGCAGCTTAAGCGGGAAACGAGAGACCCAGTACTTC
cdr3_aa: CASSLSGKRETQYF
cdr3_length: 14
j_call: TRBJ2-5
d_call: TRBD2
clone_size: few
v_call: TRBV5-1